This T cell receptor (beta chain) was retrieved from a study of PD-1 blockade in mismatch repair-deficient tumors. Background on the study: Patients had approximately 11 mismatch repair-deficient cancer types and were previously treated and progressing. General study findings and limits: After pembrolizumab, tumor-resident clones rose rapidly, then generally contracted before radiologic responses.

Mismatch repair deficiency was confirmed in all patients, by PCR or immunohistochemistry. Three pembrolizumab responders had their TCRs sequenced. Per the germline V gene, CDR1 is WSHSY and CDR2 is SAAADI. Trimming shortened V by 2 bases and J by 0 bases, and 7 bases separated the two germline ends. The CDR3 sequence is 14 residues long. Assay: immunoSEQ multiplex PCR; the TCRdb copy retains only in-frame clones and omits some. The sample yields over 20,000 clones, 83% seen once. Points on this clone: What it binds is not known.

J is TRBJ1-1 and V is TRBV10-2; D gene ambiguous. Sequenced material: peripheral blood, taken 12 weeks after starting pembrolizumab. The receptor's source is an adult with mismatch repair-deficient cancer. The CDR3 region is CASSEEGMNTEAFF. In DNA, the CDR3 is TGCGCCAGCAGTGAGGAGGGTATGAACACTGAAGCTTTCTTT.